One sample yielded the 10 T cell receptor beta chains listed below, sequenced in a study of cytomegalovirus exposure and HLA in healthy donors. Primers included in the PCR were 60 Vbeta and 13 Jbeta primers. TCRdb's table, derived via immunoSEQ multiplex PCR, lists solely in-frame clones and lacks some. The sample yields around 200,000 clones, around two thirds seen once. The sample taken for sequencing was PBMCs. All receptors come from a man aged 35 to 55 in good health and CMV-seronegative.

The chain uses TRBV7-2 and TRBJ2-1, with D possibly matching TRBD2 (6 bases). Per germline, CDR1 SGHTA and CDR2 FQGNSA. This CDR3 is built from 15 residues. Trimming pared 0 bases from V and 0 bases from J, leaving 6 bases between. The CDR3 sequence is CASSLARGSYNEQFF. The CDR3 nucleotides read TGTGCCAGCAGCTTAGCGCGGGGCTCCTACAATGAGCAGTTCTTC.

The CDR3 nucleotides read TGTGCTAGTGGTTTGGTGGGGGACAGGGGTCGGTCGCAACCCTCTGGAAACACCATATATTTT. It translates to CASGLVGDRGRSQPSGNTIYF. V gene TRBV12-5 combines with J gene TRBJ1-3; 10 bases map to TRBD1. From germline, CDR1 is LGHNT and CDR2 FRNRAP. The CDR3 contains 21 residues. V dropped 0 bases and J dropped 0; count of bases not matched to a gene: 14.

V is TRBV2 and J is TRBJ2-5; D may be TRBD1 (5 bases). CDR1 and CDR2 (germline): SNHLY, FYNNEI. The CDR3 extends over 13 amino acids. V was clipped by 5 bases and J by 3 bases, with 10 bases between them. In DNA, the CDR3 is TGTGCCAGCAGTAGAGGCAGGGAAGAGACCCAGTACTTC. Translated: CASSRGREETQYF.

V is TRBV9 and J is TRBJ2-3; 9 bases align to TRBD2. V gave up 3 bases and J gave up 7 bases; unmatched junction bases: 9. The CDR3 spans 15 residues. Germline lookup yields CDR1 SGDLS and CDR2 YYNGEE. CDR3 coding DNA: TGTGCCAGCAGCGCAAGACTAGCGGAGGGGAATACGCAGTATTTT. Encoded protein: CASSARLAEGNTQYF.

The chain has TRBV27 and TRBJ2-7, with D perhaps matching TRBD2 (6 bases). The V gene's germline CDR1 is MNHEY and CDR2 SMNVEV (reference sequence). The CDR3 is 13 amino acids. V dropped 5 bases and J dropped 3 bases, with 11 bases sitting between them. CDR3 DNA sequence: TGTGCCAGCAGTGATCCAGCGGGCTACGAGCAGTACTTC. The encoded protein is CASSDPAGYEQYF.

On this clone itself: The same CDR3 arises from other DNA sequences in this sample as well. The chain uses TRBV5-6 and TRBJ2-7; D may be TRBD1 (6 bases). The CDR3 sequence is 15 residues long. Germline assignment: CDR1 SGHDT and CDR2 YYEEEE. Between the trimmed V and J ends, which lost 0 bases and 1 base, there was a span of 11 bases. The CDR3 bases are TGTGCCAGCAGCTTGGTGGACAGCGAATCCTACGAGCAGTACTTC. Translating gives CASSLVDSESYEQYF.

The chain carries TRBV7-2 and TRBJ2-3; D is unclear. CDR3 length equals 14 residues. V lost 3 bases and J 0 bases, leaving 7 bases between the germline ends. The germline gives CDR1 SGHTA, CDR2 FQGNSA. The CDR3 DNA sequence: TGTGCCAGCAGCTTCCAGATTAGCACAGATACGCAGTATTTT. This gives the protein CASSFQISTDTQYF. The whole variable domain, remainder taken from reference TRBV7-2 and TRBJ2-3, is GAGVSQSPSNKVTEKGKDVELRCDPISGHTALYWYRQSLGQGLEFLIYFQGNSAPDKSGLPSDRFSAERTGGSVSTLTIQRTQQEDSAVYLCASSFQISTDTQYFGPGTRLTVL.

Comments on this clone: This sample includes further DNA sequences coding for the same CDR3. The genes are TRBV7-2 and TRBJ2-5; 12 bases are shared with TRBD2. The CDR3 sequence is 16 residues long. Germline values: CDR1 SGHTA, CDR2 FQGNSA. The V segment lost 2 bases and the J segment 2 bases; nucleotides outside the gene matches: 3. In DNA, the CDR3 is TGTGCCAGCAGCTTAAGTCTAGCGGGGGGGCAAGAGACCCAGTACTTC. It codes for CASSLSLAGGQETQYF.

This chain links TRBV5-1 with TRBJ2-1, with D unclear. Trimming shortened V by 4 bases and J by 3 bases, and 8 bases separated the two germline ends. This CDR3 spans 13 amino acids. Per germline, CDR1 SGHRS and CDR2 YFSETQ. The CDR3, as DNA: TGCGCCAGCAGCCCGGGTTTCTACAATGAGCAGTTCTTC. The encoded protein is CASSPGFYNEQFF.

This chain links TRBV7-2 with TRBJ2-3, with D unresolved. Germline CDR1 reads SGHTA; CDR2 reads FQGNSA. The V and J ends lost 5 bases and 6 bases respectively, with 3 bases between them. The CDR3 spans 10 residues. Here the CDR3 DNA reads TGTGCCAGCAGCCTTGATACGCAGTATTTT. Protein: CASSLDTQYF.